This T cell receptor (beta chain) is from a study of CD8 T cells in ankylosing spondylitis. Deletions cut 3 bases from V and 10 bases from J, with 13 bases between. The germline V gene encodes CDR1 WNHNN and CDR2 SYGVQD (reference sequence). This CDR3 is 13 amino acids long. One entry per CDR3 protein results from TCRdb running MiXCR on the 5' RACE reads. Among roughly 230,000 distinct CDR3 sequences, roughly a tenth were seen once, and the ten largest hold about 3%. Source material: blood, either unsorted or a sorted T cell fraction (not recorded which). The chain joins TRBV10-1 to TRBJ2-1; maybe TRBD1 (5 bases). The sequence was obtained from a male donor with ankylosing spondylitis or in good health (not recorded which). The CDR3 region is CASSEQELSEQFF. CDR3 DNA sequence: TGCGCCAGCAGTGAACAGGAATTGAGCGAGCAGTTCTTC.